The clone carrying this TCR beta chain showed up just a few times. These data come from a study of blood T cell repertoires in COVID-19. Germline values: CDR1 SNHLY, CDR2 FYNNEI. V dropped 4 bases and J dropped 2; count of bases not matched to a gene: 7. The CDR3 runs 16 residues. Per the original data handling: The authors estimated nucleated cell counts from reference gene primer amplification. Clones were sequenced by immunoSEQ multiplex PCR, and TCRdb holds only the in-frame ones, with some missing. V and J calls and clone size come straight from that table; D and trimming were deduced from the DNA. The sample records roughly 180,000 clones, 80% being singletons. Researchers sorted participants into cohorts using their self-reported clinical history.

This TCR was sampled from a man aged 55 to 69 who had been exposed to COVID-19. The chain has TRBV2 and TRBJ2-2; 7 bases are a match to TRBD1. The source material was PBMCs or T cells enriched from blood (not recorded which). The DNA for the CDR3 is TGTGCCAGCAGTGCAAGTAGGACAGGCAACACCGGGGAGCTGTTTTTT. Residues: CASSASRTGNTGELFF.